This entry describes one T cell receptor beta chain. The CDR3 is 15 amino acids. J was trimmed by 6 bases and V by 3 bases; bases with no gene match: 4. Germline CDR1 LNHDA, CDR2 SQIVND (reference sequence). TCRdb's table, derived via immunoSEQ multiplex PCR, lists solely in-frame clones and lacks some. The sample has approximately 89,000 clones, 75% to 90% seen once. The sample belongs to a study of blood T cell repertoires in COVID-19. Sequenced input: peripheral blood. The source of this sequence is a woman older than 75 with acute or convalescent COVID-19. The V and J genes are TRBV19 and TRBJ2-1; 11 nucleotides align to TRBD1. The CDR3 loop is CASSIRTGGLNEQFF. The CDR3, as DNA: TGTGCCAGTAGTATTAGGACAGGGGGCCTCAATGAGCAGTTCTTC.